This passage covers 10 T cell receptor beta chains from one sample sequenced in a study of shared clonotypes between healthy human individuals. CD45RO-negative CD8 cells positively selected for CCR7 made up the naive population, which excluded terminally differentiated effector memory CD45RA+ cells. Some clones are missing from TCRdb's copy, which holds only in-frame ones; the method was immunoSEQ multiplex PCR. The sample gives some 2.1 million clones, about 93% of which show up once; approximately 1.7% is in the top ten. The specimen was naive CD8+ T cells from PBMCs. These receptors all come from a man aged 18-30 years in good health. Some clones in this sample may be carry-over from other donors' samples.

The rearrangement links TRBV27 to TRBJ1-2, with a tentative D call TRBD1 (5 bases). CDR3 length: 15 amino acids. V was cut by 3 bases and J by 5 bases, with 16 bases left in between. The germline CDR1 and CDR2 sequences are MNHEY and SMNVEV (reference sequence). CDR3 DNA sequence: TGTGCCAGCAGTTTGACAGCTACGACTTATTATGGCTACACCTTC. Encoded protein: CASSLTATTYYGYTF.

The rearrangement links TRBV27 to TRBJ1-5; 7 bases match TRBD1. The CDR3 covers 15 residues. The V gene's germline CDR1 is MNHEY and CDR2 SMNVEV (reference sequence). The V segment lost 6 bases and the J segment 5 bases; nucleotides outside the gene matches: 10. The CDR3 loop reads CASRGRTGADQPQHF. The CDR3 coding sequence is TGTGCCAGCAGAGGGAGGACAGGAGCTGATCAGCCCCAGCATTTT.

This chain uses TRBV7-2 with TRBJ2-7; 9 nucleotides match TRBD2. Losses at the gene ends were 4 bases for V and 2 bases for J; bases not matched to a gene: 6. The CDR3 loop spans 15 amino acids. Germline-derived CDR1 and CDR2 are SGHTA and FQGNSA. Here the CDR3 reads CASSSQREAPYEQYF. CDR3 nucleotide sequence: TGTGCCAGCAGCTCCCAGCGGGAGGCCCCCTACGAGCAGTACTTC.

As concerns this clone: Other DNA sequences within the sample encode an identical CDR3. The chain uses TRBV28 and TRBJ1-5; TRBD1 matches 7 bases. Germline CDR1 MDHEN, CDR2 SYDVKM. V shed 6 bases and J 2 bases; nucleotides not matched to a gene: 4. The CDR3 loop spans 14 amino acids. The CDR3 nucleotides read TGTGCCAGCAGGCCCGACAGGGGCAATCAGCCCCAGCATTTT. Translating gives CASRPDRGNQPQHF.

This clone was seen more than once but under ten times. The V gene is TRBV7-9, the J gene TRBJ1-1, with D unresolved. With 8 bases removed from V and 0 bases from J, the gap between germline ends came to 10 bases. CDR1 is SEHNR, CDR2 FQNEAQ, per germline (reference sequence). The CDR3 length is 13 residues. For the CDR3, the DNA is TGTGCCAGCCGGGGAAGGCTGAACACTGAAGCTTTCTTT. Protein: CASRGRLNTEAFF.

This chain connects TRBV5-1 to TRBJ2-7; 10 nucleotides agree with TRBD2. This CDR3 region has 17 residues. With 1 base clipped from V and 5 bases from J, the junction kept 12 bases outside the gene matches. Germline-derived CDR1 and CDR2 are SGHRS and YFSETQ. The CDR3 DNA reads TGCGCCAGCAGCTTGTCCAGCGGGAGGGTCGGATTCCACGAGCAGTACTTC. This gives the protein CASSLSSGRVGFHEQYF.

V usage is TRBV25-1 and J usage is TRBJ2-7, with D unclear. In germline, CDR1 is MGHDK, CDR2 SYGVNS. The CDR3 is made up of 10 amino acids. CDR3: CASLDPPLTV. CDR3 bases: TGTGCCAGCCTGGACCCCCCATTGACGGTC.

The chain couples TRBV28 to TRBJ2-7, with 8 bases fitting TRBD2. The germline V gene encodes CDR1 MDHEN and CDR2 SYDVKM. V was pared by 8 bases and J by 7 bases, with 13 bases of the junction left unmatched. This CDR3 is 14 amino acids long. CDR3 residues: CASASPAGAGEQYF. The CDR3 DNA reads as TGTGCCAGCGCCTCCCCAGCGGGAGCGGGGGAGCAGTACTTC.

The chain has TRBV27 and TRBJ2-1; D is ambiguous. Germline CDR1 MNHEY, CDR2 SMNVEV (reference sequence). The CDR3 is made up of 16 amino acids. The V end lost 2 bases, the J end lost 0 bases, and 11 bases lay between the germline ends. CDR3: CASSLGPRSSYNEQFF. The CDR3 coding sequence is TGTGCCAGCAGTTTAGGGCCGCGGAGCTCCTACAATGAGCAGTTCTTC.

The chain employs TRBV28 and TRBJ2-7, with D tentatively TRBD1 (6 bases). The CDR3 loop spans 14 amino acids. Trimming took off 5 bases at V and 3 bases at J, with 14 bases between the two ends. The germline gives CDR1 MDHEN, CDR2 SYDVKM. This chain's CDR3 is CASSPQTGYYEQYF. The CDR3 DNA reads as TGTGCCAGCAGTCCCCAGACAGGATACTACGAGCAGTACTTC. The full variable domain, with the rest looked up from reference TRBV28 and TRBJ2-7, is DVKVTQSSRYLVKRTGEKVFLECVQDMDHENMFWYRQDPGLGLRLIYFSYDVKMKEKGDIPEGYSVSREKKERFSLILESASTNQTSMYLCASSPQTGYYEQYFGPGTRLTVT.